These 15 T cell receptor beta chains share one sample of origin, sequenced in a study of CD8 T cells in ankylosing spondylitis. These receptors' antigens are unknown. MiXCR, run by TCRdb on the 5' RACE reads, gives a single entry per CDR3 protein. The sample lists some 220,000 distinct CDR3 sequences; just under 7.5% were seen once. Regarding the study as a whole: For ankylosing spondylitis blood, a TCR beta motif of several highly homologous variants appeared characteristic.

The sample was blood, either unsorted or a sorted T cell fraction (not recorded which). The receptors were gathered from a male donor with ankylosing spondylitis.

This clonotype was seen many times. The V call is TRBV27, the J call TRBJ1-5; 7 nucleotides align to TRBD1. V lost 4 bases, J lost 4 bases, and 4 bases stayed unmatched. There are 14 residues in the CDR3. The germline V gene encodes CDR1 MNHEY and CDR2 SMNVEV (reference sequence). The CDR3 sequence: CASSSDRANQPQHF. For the CDR3, the DNA is TGTGCCAGCAGTTCCGACAGGGCGAATCAGCCCCAGCATTTT.

The V gene is TRBV2, the J gene TRBJ1-1; D uncertain. Trimming removed 1 base at V and 5 bases at J, with 8 bases between. The CDR3 spans 13 residues. Germline-derived CDR1 and CDR2 are SNHLY and FYNNEI. This chain's CDR3 is CASSEGGRTEAFF. The CDR3, as DNA: TGTGCCAGCAGTGAAGGGGGTCGAACTGAAGCTTTCTTT.

This clonotype was detected many times. The chain combines TRBV12-3 or TRBV12-4 with TRBJ2-5; 7 bases are a match to TRBD2. Losses at the gene ends were 5 bases for V and 3 bases for J; bases not matched to a gene: 12. The CDR3 consists of 16 residues. In DNA, the CDR3 is TGTGCCAGCAGTCCCGGGACTACCCCGTATAAAGAGACCCAGTACTTC. Translating gives CASSPGTTPYKETQYF.

CDR3 in amino acids: CASSLAPMGELFF. The CDR3 bases are TGTGCCAGCAGCTTGGCCCCCATGGGGGAGCTGTTTTTT. This chain joins TRBV7-6 and TRBJ2-2; D call uncertain. This CDR3 is built from 13 residues. The germline gives CDR1 SGHVS, CDR2 FNYEAQ. The V gene lost 3 bases and the J gene lost 8 bases, with 10 bases spanning the gap.

This clonotype was counted between two and nine times. V is TRBV10-3 and J is TRBJ1-6; maybe TRBD1 (5 bases). Trimming shortened V by 0 bases and J by 11 bases, and 11 bases separated the two germline ends. CDR3 length: 14 amino acids. Per the germline V gene, CDR1 is ENHRY and CDR2 is SYGVKD. In DNA, the CDR3 is TGTGCCATCAGTGAGTCGGGACTCCCCCCACCCCTCCACTTT. This sequence encodes CAISESGLPPPLHF.

This clonotype was detected ten times or more. This rearrangement joins TRBV5-1 to TRBJ2-7; tentatively, D is TRBD1 (6 bases). Germline assignment: CDR1 SGHRS and CDR2 YFSETQ. The CDR3 runs 15 residues. The ends were cut back, 0 bases at V and 5 bases at J, with 15 bases in the middle. In nucleotides, the CDR3 is TGCGCCAGCAGCTTGGAGGGCAGGACAGTCGACGAGCAGTACTTC. This translates into CASSLEGRTVDEQYF.

This clonotype was observed many times. The chain recombines TRBV12-3 or TRBV12-4 with TRBJ2-5, with 11 bases identical to TRBD2. V lost 5 bases to trimming and J lost 5 bases; unmatched junction nucleotides: 4. The CDR3 spans 14 residues. CDR3 sequence (DNA): TGTGCCAGCAGTCCTAGCGGGGGGAGGGAGACCCAGTACTTC. Its protein product is CASSPSGGRETQYF.

This clonotype has at least ten counts. The V and J genes are TRBV4-1 and TRBJ1-5; no firm D call. Per the germline V gene, CDR1 is MGHRA and CDR2 is YSYEKL. V was clipped by 4 bases and J by 7 bases, with 11 bases between them. This CDR3 contains 13 residues. CDR3 region: CASSLRLGQPQHF. In nucleotides, the CDR3 is TGCGCCAGCAGCCTAAGATTAGGGCAGCCCCAGCATTTT.

The chain combines TRBV9 with TRBJ2-3; maybe TRBD1 (5 bases). The germline V gene encodes CDR1 SGDLS and CDR2 YYNGEE. Trimming removed 0 bases at V and 6 bases at J, with 20 bases between. This CDR3 is 17 amino acids long. CDR3 amino acids: CASSVGGPTDLMDTQYF. CDR3 coding DNA: TGTGCCAGCAGCGTAGGAGGACCGACAGATCTGATGGATACGCAGTATTTT.

This clonotype was counted at least ten times. The chain employs TRBV6-1 and TRBJ2-7; 10 bases agree with TRBD1. Germline V lookup: CDR1 MNHNS, CDR2 SASEGT. The CDR3 is 14 residues long. V shed 4 bases and J 6 bases; nucleotides not matched to a gene: 6. DNA of the CDR3: TGTGCCAGCAGTGCGGGACAGGGGACACCCGAGCAGTACTTC. Translating gives CASSAGQGTPEQYF.

This clonotype was seen only a few times. V usage is TRBV12-3 or TRBV12-4 and J usage is TRBJ2-7, with D perhaps TRBD2 (5 bases). V lost 8 bases and J lost 5, with 22 bases in between. The CDR3 consists of 15 residues. The CDR3 spells CASSGGFGPLNEQYF. In DNA, the CDR3 is TGTGCCAGCTCCGGAGGATTCGGCCCATTGAACGAGCAGTACTTC.

Many counts were recorded for this clonotype. The chain joins TRBV10-3 to TRBJ2-1, with TRBD2 matching 9 bases. Germline V gene data show CDR1 as ENHRY and CDR2 as SYGVKD. After removal of 4 bases from V and 6 bases from J, the junction contained 13 bases not matched to a gene. The CDR3 contains 17 residues. Here the CDR3 reads CAISVSRGGAMANEQFF. In DNA, the CDR3 is TGTGCCATCAGTGTATCCCGCGGGGGGGCCATGGCCAATGAGCAGTTCTTC.

V gene TRBV11-1 combines with J gene TRBJ2-2, with a weak D call TRBD1 (6 bases). V gave up 4 bases and J gave up 0 bases, with 18 bases separating them. In germline, CDR1 is SGHAT, CDR2 FQDESV (reference sequence). CDR3 length: 18 residues. DNA for the CDR3: TGTGCCAGCAGCTCCCAAAAAGGACAGACCGCGAACACCGGGGAGCTGTTTTTT. It encodes CASSSQKGQTANTGELFF.

The table lists this clonotype with many counts. This chain joins TRBV12-3 or TRBV12-4 and TRBJ2-7; D may be TRBD1 (6 bases). CDR3 length: 15 residues. Trimming stripped 3 bases from V and 0 bases from J, with 12 bases between. The CDR3 sequence is CASSLGSQGSYEQYF. CDR3 DNA: TGTGCCAGCAGTTTGGGATCACAGGGCTCCTACGAGCAGTACTTC.

This clonotype has a count of ten or more. CDR3 loop: CASSVGPVTGVHGYTF. The CDR3 coding sequence is TGTGCCAGCAGCGTAGGTCCCGTGACAGGGGTGCACGGCTACACCTTC. The J gene is TRBJ1-2, the V gene TRBV9, with 8 bases aligning to TRBD1. Unmatched junction bases numbered 12, after V lost 0 bases and J lost 8 bases. CDR3 size: 16 residues. Germline V gene lookup returns CDR1 SGDLS and CDR2 YYNGEE.